A single sample is the source of the 9 T cell receptor beta chains below, sequenced in a study of response to subunit inactivated influenza vaccine. TCRdb fed the RT-PCR reads into MiXCR, producing one record per CDR3 protein. The sample has about 780,000 distinct CDR3 sequences, under 20% seen once. The material was PBMCs from blood, obtained 4 to 6 days after vaccination. These receptors all stem from a man aged 50 or older who received an inactivated influenza vaccine.

This clonotype was recorded a few times. V is TRBV5-1 and J is TRBJ2-2; 14 bases align to TRBD2. The CDR3 consists of 17 residues. CDR1 SGHRS and CDR2 YFSETQ come from the germline V gene. After removal of 4 bases from V and 4 bases from J, the junction contained 6 bases not matched to a gene. The chain's CDR3 is CASSGTSGSAFTGELFF. Written as DNA, the CDR3 is TGCGCCAGCAGCGGGACTAGCGGGAGCGCCTTCACCGGGGAGCTGTTTTTT.

This clonotype was counted between two and nine times. The gene calls are TRBV10-3 and TRBJ2-7, with D possibly called TRBD1 or TRBD2 (5 bases each). Trimming cost V 0 bases and J 6 bases, with 12 bases left between them. Germline lookup yields CDR1 ENHRY and CDR2 SYGVKD. The CDR3 has 14 residues. The CDR3 DNA follows: TGTGCCATCAGTGAGTCGGCTGGGGCGGGCGAGCAGTACTTC. Its translation: CAISESAGAGEQYF.

The chain links TRBV9 to TRBJ2-7; no firm D call. The CDR3 extends over 14 amino acids. CDR1 is SGDLS, CDR2 YYNGEE, per germline. Trimming stripped 3 bases from V and 2 bases from J, with 12 bases between. For the CDR3, the DNA is TGTGCCAGCAGCGGTAACAGAGACGCCTACGAGCAGTACTTC. Protein product: CASSGNRDAYEQYF.

This clonotype has more than one count but fewer than ten. The rearrangement joins TRBV4-3 to TRBJ2-7; D is possibly TRBD2 (7 bases). From germline, CDR1 is LGHNA and CDR2 YSLEER. The CDR3 totals 15 residues. Trimming left V 0 bases short and J 3 bases short, with 12 bases between. CDR3 coding DNA: TGCGCCAGCAGCCAAGAGTGGCGGGGGCTCTACGAGCAGTACTTC. Its translation is CASSQEWRGLYEQYF.

The chain couples TRBV2 to TRBJ2-7; no clear D. V lost 7 bases to trimming and J lost 0 bases, with 10 bases between them. This CDR3 has 13 amino acids. Germline CDR1 and CDR2: SNHLY and FYNNEI. The CDR3 DNA follows: TGTGCCAGCAAGGAACCCCCCTCCTACGAGCAGTACTTC. Protein: CASKEPPSYEQYF.

The gene calls are TRBV11-2 and TRBJ2-6; D remains unclear. Trimming removed 0 bases from V and 0 bases from J, with 12 bases in between. Germline values: CDR1 SGHAT, CDR2 FQNNGV. The CDR3 sequence is 18 residues long. Written as DNA, the CDR3 is TGTGCCAGCAGCTTAGATGGACGACGTAACTCTGGGGCCAACGTCCTGACTTTC. Protein: CASSLDGRRNSGANVLTF. Together with reference TRBV11-2 and TRBJ2-6, the CDR3 gives the full variable domain: EAGVAQSPRYKIIEKRQSVAFWCNPISGHATLYWYQQILGQGPKLLIQFQNNGVVDDSQLPKDRFSAERLKGVDSTLKIQPAKLEDSAVYLCASSLDGRRNSGANVLTFGAGSRLTVL.

The chain employs TRBV12-3 or TRBV12-4 and TRBJ2-3; D may match TRBD1 or TRBD2 (5 bases each). The CDR3 covers 15 residues. V was trimmed by 2 bases and J by 1 base, leaving 10 bases between them. CDR3 sequence reads: CASSLWGLGTDTQYF. The CDR3 region has the DNA TGTGCCAGCAGTTTATGGGGGTTGGGCACAGATACGCAGTATTTT.

The J gene is TRBJ2-1, the V gene TRBV3-1, with no clear D. The CDR3 loop spans 15 amino acids. Germline CDR1 reads LGHDT; CDR2 reads YNNKEL (reference sequence). V lost 0 bases to trimming and J lost 4 bases, with 10 bases between them. The CDR3 region is CASSQDAGVYNEQFF. The CDR3 region has the DNA TGTGCCAGCAGCCAAGATGCAGGAGTTTACAATGAGCAGTTCTTC.

This clonotype was seen many times. The V call is TRBV12-3 or TRBV12-4, the J call TRBJ2-3; 8 nucleotides agree with TRBD2. CDR3 length: 14 amino acids. V shed 5 bases and J 4 bases; nucleotides not matched to a gene: 5. CDR3 protein: CASSLGTRADTQYF. CDR3 nucleotides: TGTGCCAGCAGTCTAGGGACTAGAGCAGATACGCAGTATTTT.